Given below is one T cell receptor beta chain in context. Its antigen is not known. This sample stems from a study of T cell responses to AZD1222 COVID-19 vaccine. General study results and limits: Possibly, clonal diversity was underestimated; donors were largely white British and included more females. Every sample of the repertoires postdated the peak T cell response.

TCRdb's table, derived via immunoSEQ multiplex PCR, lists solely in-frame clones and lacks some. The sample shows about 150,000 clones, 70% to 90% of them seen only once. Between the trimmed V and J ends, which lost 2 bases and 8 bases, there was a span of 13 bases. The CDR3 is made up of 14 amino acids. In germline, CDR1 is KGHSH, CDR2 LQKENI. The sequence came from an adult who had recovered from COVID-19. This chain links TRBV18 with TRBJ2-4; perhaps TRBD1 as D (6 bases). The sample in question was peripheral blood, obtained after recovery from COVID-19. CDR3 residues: CASSPGTPRDIQYF. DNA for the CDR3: TGTGCCAGCTCACCAGGGACACCCAGGGACATTCAGTACTTC.